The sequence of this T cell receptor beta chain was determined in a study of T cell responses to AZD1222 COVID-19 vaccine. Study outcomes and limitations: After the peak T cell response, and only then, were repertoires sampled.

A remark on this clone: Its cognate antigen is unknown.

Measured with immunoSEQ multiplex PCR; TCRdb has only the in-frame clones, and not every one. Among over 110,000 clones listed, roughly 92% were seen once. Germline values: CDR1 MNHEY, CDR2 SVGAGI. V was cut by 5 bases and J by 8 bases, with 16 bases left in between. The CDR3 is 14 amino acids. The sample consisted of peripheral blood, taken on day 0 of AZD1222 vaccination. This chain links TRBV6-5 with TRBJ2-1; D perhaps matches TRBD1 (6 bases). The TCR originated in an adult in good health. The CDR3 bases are TGTGCCAGCAGTCCTGACAGGTTTTTGTATGAGCAGTTCTTC. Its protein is CASSPDRFLYEQFF.